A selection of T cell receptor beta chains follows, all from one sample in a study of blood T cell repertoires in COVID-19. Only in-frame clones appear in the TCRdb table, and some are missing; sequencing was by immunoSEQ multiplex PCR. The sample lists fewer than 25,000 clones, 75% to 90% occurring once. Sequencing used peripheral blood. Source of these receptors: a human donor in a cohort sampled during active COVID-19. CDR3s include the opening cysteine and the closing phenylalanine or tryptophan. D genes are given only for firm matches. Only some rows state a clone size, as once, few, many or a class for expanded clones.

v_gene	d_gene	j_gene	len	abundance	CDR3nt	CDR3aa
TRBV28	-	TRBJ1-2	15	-	TGTGCCAGCAGTTTGCCAACAGGATTGGGCTATGGCTACACCTTC	CASSLPTGLGYGYTF
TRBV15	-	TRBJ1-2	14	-	TGTGCCACCAGCAGAGATGGGAGACCCCTTGGCTACACCTTC	CATSRDGRPLGYTF
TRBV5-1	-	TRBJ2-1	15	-	TGCGCCAGCAGCAAAACAGGGGGGGATTACAATGAGCAGTTCTTC	CASSKTGGDYNEQFF
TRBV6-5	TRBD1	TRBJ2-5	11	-	TGTGCCAGCACAGGGGGTGGGACCCAGTACTTC	CASTGGGTQYF
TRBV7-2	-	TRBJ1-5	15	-	TGTGCCAGCAGCTTCTTTGACAGAAGCAATCAGCCCCAGCATTTT	CASSFFDRSNQPQHF
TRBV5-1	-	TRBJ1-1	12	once	TGCGCCAGCAGGGGGGGATACACTGAAGCTTTCTTT	CASRGGYTEAFF
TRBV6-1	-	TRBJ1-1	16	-	TGTGCCAGCAGTGATACCCCGCACATTTTTTTCACTGAAGCTTTCTTT	CASSDTPHIFFTEAFF
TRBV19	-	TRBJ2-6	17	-	TGTGCCAGTAGTATTAAAGAGGGCTTCACTGGGGCCAACGTCCTGACTTTC	CASSIKEGFTGANVLTF
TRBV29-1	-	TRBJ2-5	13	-	TGCAGCGTTGAAGATCTCCGGCGGGAGACCCAGTACTTC	CSVEDLRRETQYF
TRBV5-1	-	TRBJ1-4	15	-	TGCGCCAGCAGCTTGTTCCAGTTTGGTGATGAAAAACTGTTTTTT	CASSLFQFGDEKLFF
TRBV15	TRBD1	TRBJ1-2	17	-	TGTGCCACCAGCAGAGATATGGGCAGGGGGAATAACTATGGCTACACCTTC	CATSRDMGRGNNYGYTF
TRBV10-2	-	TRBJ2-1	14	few	TGCGCCAGCAGTGAGATGAGGGGGATTTGGGGGCAGTTCTTC	CASSEMRGIWGQFF
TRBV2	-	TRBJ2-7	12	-	TGTGCTCGCCCCACAGAAACCTACGAGCAGTACTTC	CARPTETYEQYF
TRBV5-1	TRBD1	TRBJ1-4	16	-	TGCGCCAGCAGCTTGGGGCCGGACAGGGGAAATGAAAAACTGTTTTTT	CASSLGPDRGNEKLFF
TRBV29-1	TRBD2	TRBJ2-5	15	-	TGCAGCGCTGCCCTAGCGGGAATTTCGATAGAGACCCAGTACTTC	CSAALAGISIETQYF
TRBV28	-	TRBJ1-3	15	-	TGTGCCAGCAGTTTGAGACTGAGCTCTGGAAACACCATATATTTT	CASSLRLSSGNTIYF
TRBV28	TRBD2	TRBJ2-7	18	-	TGTGCCAGCAGTTTCCCGGGACTAGCGGGAGGAAGACGCTACGAGCAGTACTTC	CASSFPGLAGGRRYEQYF
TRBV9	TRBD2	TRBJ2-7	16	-	TGTGCCCAGGGCCACTGCCAGAGCGGGAGCTCCTACGAGCAGTACTTC	CAQGHCQSGSSYEQYF
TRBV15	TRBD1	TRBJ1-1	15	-	TGTGCCACCAGCAGAGGCGGACAGGGTATCTCTGAAGCTTTCTTT	CATSRGGQGISEAFF
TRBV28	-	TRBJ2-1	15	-	TGTGCCAGCAGTCTTGACCGGAGCTCCTACAATGAGCAGTTCTTC	CASSLDRSSYNEQFF
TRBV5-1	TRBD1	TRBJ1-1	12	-	TGCGCCAGCAGCTTAACCCGGGACAGCCGTATCTTT	CASSLTRDSRIF
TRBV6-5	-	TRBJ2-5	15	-	TGTGCCAGCAGTTACTCGTATTCAGGGCAAGAGACCCAGTACTTC	CASSYSYSGQETQYF
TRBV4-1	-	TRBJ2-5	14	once	TGCGCCAGCAGCCAAGTGGCGGATCAAGAGACCCAGTACTTC	CASSQVADQETQYF
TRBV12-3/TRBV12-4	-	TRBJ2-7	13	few	TGTGCCAGCAGTTTATCCGACACCTACGAGCAGTACTTC	CASSLSDTYEQYF
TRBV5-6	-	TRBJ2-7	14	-	TGTGCCAGCAGCTTGGACAGGTACCTATACGAGCAGTACTTC	CASSLDRYLYEQYF
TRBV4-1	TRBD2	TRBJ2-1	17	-	TGCGCCAGCAGCCGCAACAGGGGACTAGCGGTTTACAATGAGCAGTTCTTC	CASSRNRGLAVYNEQFF
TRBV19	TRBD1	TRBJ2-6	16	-	TGTGCCAGTAGTCCTACAGGGGGCTCTGGGGCCAACGTCCTGACTTTC	CASSPTGGSGANVLTF
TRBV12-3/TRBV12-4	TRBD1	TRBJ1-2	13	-	TGTGCCAGCAGACTACAGGGGAATTATGGCTACACCTTC	CASRLQGNYGYTF
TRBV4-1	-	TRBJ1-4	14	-	TGCGCCAGCGGCCGGGATCCTGAGGGAGAAAAACTGTTTTTT	CASGRDPEGEKLFF
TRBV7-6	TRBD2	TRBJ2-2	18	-	TGTGCCAGCAGCTGGACGGCCTCTAGCGGATCGAACACCGGGGAGCTGTTTTTT	CASSWTASSGSNTGELFF
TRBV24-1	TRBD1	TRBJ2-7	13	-	TGTGCCACCGACCTGGGACAGTATGGCGAGCAGTACTTC	CATDLGQYGEQYF
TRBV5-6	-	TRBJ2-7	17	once	TGTGCCAGCAGCTCGTGGGCGCGGCGGGATGAATCCTACGAGCAGTACTTC	CASSSWARRDESYEQYF
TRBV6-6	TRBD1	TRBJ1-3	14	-	TGTGCCAGCAGTTCAACGGGACAGGTGTCGGCCATATATTTT	CASSSTGQVSAIYF
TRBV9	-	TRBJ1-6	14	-	TGTGCCAGCAGCGTCCGGAAGCGAGGATCACCCCTCCACTTT	CASSVRKRGSPLHF
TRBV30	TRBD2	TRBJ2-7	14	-	TGTGCCTGGAGTGGTGCGGGGGGCTTCTACGAGCAGTACTTC	CAWSGAGGFYEQYF
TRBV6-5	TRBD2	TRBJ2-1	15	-	TGTGCCAGCAGGAGGACTAGCGGGGGGTACAATGAGCAGTTCTTC	CASRRTSGGYNEQFF
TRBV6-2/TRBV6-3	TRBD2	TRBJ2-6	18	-	TGTGCCAGCAGTTTGGCTAGCGGGGGGTCGACTGGGGCCAACGTCCTGACTTTC	CASSLASGGSTGANVLTF
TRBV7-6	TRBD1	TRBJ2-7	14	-	TGTGCCAGCAGCGCCGACAGGGCGGGCTACGAGCAGTACTTC	CASSADRAGYEQYF
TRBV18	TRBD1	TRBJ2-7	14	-	TGTGCCAGCTCACCAGGGACAGGGAGAAGCGAGCAGTACTTC	CASSPGTGRSEQYF
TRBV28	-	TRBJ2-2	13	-	TGTGCCAGCTGTTGGGGGCAGACCGGGGAGCTGTTTTTT	CASCWGQTGELFF
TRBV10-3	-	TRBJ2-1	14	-	TGTGCCACACTGAAGGACTTTTCCTACAATGAGCAGTTCTTC	CATLKDFSYNEQFF
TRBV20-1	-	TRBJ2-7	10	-	TGCAGTGCTAGGGGGAGTGAGCAGTACTTC	CSARGSEQYF
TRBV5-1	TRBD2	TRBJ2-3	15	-	TGCGCCAGTGGGACTAGCGGGACTAGCACAGATACGCAGTATTTT	CASGTSGTSTDTQYF
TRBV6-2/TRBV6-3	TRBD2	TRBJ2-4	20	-	TGTGCCAGCAGTTACACGCCGGGACTAGCGGGACCTGTAGCCAAAAACATTCAGTACTTC	CASSYTPGLAGPVAKNIQYF
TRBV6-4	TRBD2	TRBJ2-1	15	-	TGTGCCAGCAGTGATCTAGCGGGAGGGCCAGACGAGCAGTTCTTC	CASSDLAGGPDEQFF
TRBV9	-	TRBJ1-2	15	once	TGTGCCAGCAGCGAAGGGGGGGCAGCTAACTATGGCTACACCTTC	CASSEGGAANYGYTF